The 14 T cell receptor beta chains given below trace back to one sample, sequenced in a study of shared T cell receptors in the human thymus. Using immunoSEQ multiplex PCR, the repertoire was profiled, and TCRdb retains in-frame clones only, with some absent. The repertoire holds over 450,000 clones, with approximately 80% as singletons. The data also belong to a second study, concerning human thymus T cells.

The sequencing sample was made of thymocytes. The receptor source for this set is a boy younger than two with a congenital heart defect.

The V call is TRBV27, the J call TRBJ1-5, with D perhaps TRBD1 (5 bases). With 2 bases removed from V and 3 bases from J, the gap between germline ends came to 11 bases. Germline lookup yields CDR1 MNHEY and CDR2 SMNVEV (reference sequence). There are 15 residues in the CDR3. Here the CDR3 reads CASSLAGGNNQPQHF. The CDR3 region has the DNA TGTGCCAGCAGTTTAGCCGGGGGGAACAATCAGCCCCAGCATTTT.

The rearrangement uses TRBV29-1 and TRBJ1-1; D is possibly TRBD1 (5 bases). The CDR3 runs 14 residues. Per the germline V gene, CDR1 is SQVTM and CDR2 is ANQGSEA. Trimming stripped 8 bases from V and 8 bases from J, with 24 bases between. The chain's CDR3 is CSLPEGQAIWEAFF. Written as DNA, the CDR3 is TGCAGCCTCCCGGAGGGGCAGGCGATCTGGGAAGCTTTCTTT.

This chain links TRBV4-1 with TRBJ2-7, with TRBD2 as a possible D gene (5 bases). This CDR3 is built from 14 residues. V gave up 0 bases and J gave up 9 bases, with 15 bases separating them. CDR1 is MGHRA, CDR2 YSYEKL, per germline. The CDR3 sequence is CASSQDEEALAQYF. The CDR3 nucleotides are TGCGCCAGCAGCCAAGATGAGGAGGCCCTGGCGCAGTACTTC.

This chain links TRBV30 with TRBJ1-6, with 9 bases that match TRBD1. The germline CDR1 and CDR2 sequences are GTSNPN and SVGIG (reference sequence). This CDR3 is 13 amino acids long. The junction had 5 bases not matched to a gene; V was cut back by 7 bases and J by 7 bases. As DNA, the CDR3 is TGTGCCTTACACAGGGGGCGGAATTCACCCCTCCACTTT. The encoded protein is CALHRGRNSPLHF. Full variable domain (remainder filled in from reference TRBV30 and TRBJ1-6): SQTIHQWPATLVQPVGSPLSLECTVEGTSNPNLYWYRQAAGRGLQLLFYSVGIGQISSEVPQNLSASRPQDRQFILSSKKLLLSDSGFYLCALHRGRNSPLHFGNGTRLTVT.

The chain joins TRBV7-2 to TRBJ2-7, with TRBD1 matching over 7 bases. Germline CDR1 is SGHTA and CDR2 is FQGNSA. The V and J ends lost 0 bases and 3 bases, in that order; junction bases with no gene match: 8. The CDR3 is made up of 16 amino acids. CDR3 sequence (DNA): TGTGCCAGCAGCTTAGCCAGGACAGGACACAACTACGAGCAGTACTTC. Protein: CASSLARTGHNYEQYF. The full variable domain, completed using reference TRBV7-2 and TRBJ2-7, is GAGVSQSPSNKVTEKGKDVELRCDPISGHTALYWYRQSLGQGLEFLIYFQGNSAPDKSGLPSDRFSAERTGGSVSTLTIQRTQQEDSAVYLCASSLARTGHNYEQYFGPGTRLTVT.

This sequence joins TRBV5-4 and TRBJ2-3; D remains unclear. CDR1 and CDR2 (germline): SGHNT, YYREEE (reference sequence). This CDR3 is 13 amino acids long. V shed 4 bases and J shed 6 bases, with 12 bases lying between them. The CDR3 spells CASSRRWADTQYF. The CDR3 DNA is TGTGCCAGCAGCCGCCGGTGGGCGGATACGCAGTATTTT. The whole variable domain, remainder taken from reference TRBV5-4 and TRBJ2-3, is ETGVTQSPTHLIKTRGQQVTLRCSSQSGHNTVSWYQQALGQGPQFIFQYYREEENGRGNFPPRFSGLQFPNYSSELNVNALELDDSALYLCASSRRWADTQYFGPGTRLTVL.

The V gene is TRBV6-4, the J gene TRBJ2-7, with 12 positions matching TRBD1. The CDR3 extends over 18 amino acids. The germline V gene has CDR1 MRHNA and CDR2 SNTAGT. The V segment lost 7 bases and the J segment 3 bases; nucleotides outside the gene matches: 16. The CDR3 DNA reads TGTGCCAGCATGTCCTGGGACAGGGGGCGTCAGCTGCTCTACGAGCAGTACTTC. This codes for CASMSWDRGRQLLYEQYF.

V usage is TRBV6-6 and J usage is TRBJ2-2; no clear D gene. Germline V gene lookup returns CDR1 MNHNY and CDR2 SVGAGI (reference sequence). CDR3 size: 15 residues. Deletions cut 6 bases from V and 1 base from J, with 12 bases between. Written as DNA, the CDR3 is TGTGCCAGCAGGCAAACCACTATGAACACCGGGGAGCTGTTTTTT. Its protein is CASRQTTMNTGELFF.

A few counts support this clone. V gene TRBV5-6 combines with J gene TRBJ1-1; D not resolved. CDR3 length: 16 amino acids. Trimming shortened V by 0 bases and J by 0 bases, and 12 bases separated the two germline ends. Looked up from germline, CDR1 is SGHDT and CDR2 is YYEEEE. CDR3 in amino acids: CASSLGGRFMNTEAFF. The CDR3 DNA sequence: TGTGCCAGCAGCTTGGGAGGCAGATTCATGAACACTGAAGCTTTCTTT.

The chain carries TRBV6-5 and TRBJ1-1; weak D call: TRBD1 (6 bases). Germline assignment: CDR1 MNHEY and CDR2 SVGAGI. Trimming took off 1 base at V and 8 bases at J, with 8 bases between the two ends. The CDR3 is 12 residues long. The DNA of the CDR3 is TGTGCCAGCAGTTACTGGGGGCAGGAAGCTTTCTTT. Translating gives CASSYWGQEAFF.

The rearrangement uses TRBV2 and TRBJ2-1, with 15 nucleotides matching TRBD2. Germline CDR1 SNHLY, CDR2 FYNNEI. The CDR3 is made up of 15 amino acids. V lost 6 bases to trimming and J lost 9 bases; unmatched junction nucleotides: 6. The CDR3, as DNA: TGTGCCAGCAGCGGACTAGCGGGAGGGCCGGGTGAGCAGTTCTTC. Encoded protein: CASSGLAGGPGEQFF.

The chain couples TRBV2 to TRBJ2-3; 7 nucleotides agree with TRBD1. Per germline, CDR1 SNHLY and CDR2 FYNNEI. V shed 9 bases, J shed 6 bases, and the junction held 9 bases outside the gene matches. The CDR3 has 13 amino acids. The CDR3 nucleotides read TGTGCCAGTGACAGGGTGCTCGGGGATACGCAGTATTTT. Translating gives CASDRVLGDTQYF.

The gene calls are TRBV5-6 and TRBJ2-1; 15 bases line up with TRBD2. The junction had 1 base not matched to a gene; V was cut back by 3 bases and J by 6 bases. CDR1 and CDR2 from the germline V gene are SGHDT and YYEEEE. The length of the CDR3 is 15 residues. In DNA form, the CDR3 reads TGTGCCAGCAGCTGGGGACTAGCGGGGGGCAATGAGCAGTTCTTC. As protein: CASSWGLAGGNEQFF.

This clone turned up a few times. The chain combines TRBV18 with TRBJ2-7; 8 nucleotides agree with TRBD1. The CDR3 totals 14 residues. The germline gives CDR1 KGHSH, CDR2 LQKENI. V was pared by 5 bases and J by 1 base, with 4 bases of the junction left unmatched. This CDR3 reads CASSFRDRSYEQYF. As DNA, the CDR3 is TGTGCCAGCTCATTCCGGGACAGGTCCTACGAGCAGTACTTC.